This T cell receptor (beta chain) stems from a study of T-cell reconstitution after alpha-beta-depleted transplantation in children. Molecular barcoding with unique molecular identifiers was used for the TCRbeta library. Each CDR3 protein gets one entry after TCRdb re-called the PCR reads with MiXCR. The table lists some 550,000 distinct CDR3 sequences, under 30% of them singletons. Points from the study as a whole: Newly produced T cells mostly accounted for T-cell counts and diversity one year post-transplant. Expanded graft clones numbering several hundred reportedly gave rise to alpha-beta T cells about two months after transplant. Recipient T cells and thymic progenitors that survived were the source of the high TCRbeta diversity seen at day 60 in some patients.

As concerns this clonotype: The antigen remains unidentified.

V dropped 4 bases and J dropped 0 bases, with 13 bases sitting between them. The germline CDR1 and CDR2 sequences are SQVTM and ANQGSEA. The CDR3 loop spans 15 amino acids. The chain joins TRBV29-1 to TRBJ2-1, with D hard to call. This clonotype originated in a boy younger than two who had a stem cell transplant for acute myeloid leukemia, so the T cells may come from the graft donor. The sequences come from PBMCs, mostly from graft donor cells, collected 360 days after TCRalphabeta/CD19-depleted stem cell transplant. The CDR3 is CSVVRLLSSYNEQFF. In DNA, the CDR3 is TGCAGCGTTGTAAGACTCTTAAGCTCCTACAATGAGCAGTTCTTC.